These T cell receptor beta chains were read from a single sample in a study of T cell repertoires in cytomegalovirus infection. TCRdb re-called the reads through MiXCR, storing one row per CDR3 protein. Here the sample spans 300,000 to 400,000 distinct CDR3 sequences, around 9.5% being singletons. Source material: PBMCs. These receptors originate from a human donor in good health (CMV status not recorded). Some clones in this sample may be carry-over from other donors' samples. Each CDR3 is given with its conserved first and last residue. Fields, in order: CDR3 protein, CDR3 DNA, D gene, clone size, J gene, V gene. A D gene is named only where the DNA matches it firmly. The size of a clone is reported for some rows only, either as once, few or many, or as a class for expanded clones.

cdr3_aa: CASSQGNGRDYNEQFF; cdr3_nt: TGTGCCAGCAGCCAAGGTAACGGGAGGGACTACAATGAGCAGTTCTTC; d_call: TRBD2; clone_size: many; j_call: TRBJ2-1; v_call: TRBV4-2
cdr3_aa: CASSTQGDDDEQYF; cdr3_nt: TGTGCCAGCAGCACGCAGGGGGATGACGACGAGCAGTACTTC; d_call: TRBD1; clone_size: few; j_call: TRBJ2-7; v_call: TRBV11-3
cdr3_aa: CASSLGIGTGSYNEQFF; cdr3_nt: TGTGCCAGCAGCTTGGGAATTGGGACGGGTTCCTACAATGAGCAGTTCTTC; d_call: -; clone_size: few; j_call: TRBJ2-1; v_call: TRBV5-5
cdr3_aa: CASSKDSLGANVLTF; cdr3_nt: TGTGCCAGCAGCAAGGACAGTCTGGGAGCCAACGTCCTGACTTTC; d_call: -; clone_size: -; j_call: TRBJ2-6; v_call: TRBV7-9
cdr3_aa: CASSQGLNTQYF; cdr3_nt: TGTGCCAGCAGTCAGGGACTCAATACGCAGTATTTT; d_call: -; clone_size: few; j_call: TRBJ2-3; v_call: TRBV6-5
cdr3_aa: CASSMGQGVTGELFF; cdr3_nt: TGTGCCAGCAGTATGGGACAGGGGGTCACCGGGGAGCTGTTTTTT; d_call: TRBD1; clone_size: few; j_call: TRBJ2-2; v_call: TRBV28
cdr3_aa: CASSPRSEGRETQYF; cdr3_nt: TGTGCCAGCAGCCCTCGGTCGGAGGGGAGAGAGACCCAGTACTTC; d_call: -; clone_size: many; j_call: TRBJ2-5; v_call: TRBV7-2
cdr3_aa: CASRPGLADPYEQYF; cdr3_nt: TGTGCCAGCAGACCGGGACTAGCGGACCCCTACGAGCAGTACTTC; d_call: TRBD2; clone_size: few; j_call: TRBJ2-7; v_call: TRBV11-2
cdr3_aa: CASHHLAGAYEQYF; cdr3_nt: TGTGCCAGCCATCATCTAGCGGGGGCCTACGAGCAGTACTTC; d_call: TRBD2; clone_size: -; j_call: TRBJ2-7; v_call: TRBV6-2/TRBV6-3
cdr3_aa: CASSLIREGQHF; cdr3_nt: TGTGCCAGCAGCTTGATTCGGGAGGGCCAGCATTTT; d_call: -; clone_size: few; j_call: TRBJ1-5; v_call: TRBV7-8
cdr3_aa: CASRISGSNTGELFF; cdr3_nt: TGTGCCAGCAGAATTAGCGGGTCGAACACCGGGGAGCTGTTTTTT; d_call: TRBD2; clone_size: many; j_call: TRBJ2-2; v_call: TRBV12-3/TRBV12-4
cdr3_aa: CASSGSSTDTQYF; cdr3_nt: TGTGCCAGTAGCGGATCCAGCACAGATACGCAGTATTTT; d_call: -; clone_size: many; j_call: TRBJ2-3; v_call: TRBV19
cdr3_aa: CASGGPSNQPQHF; cdr3_nt: TGTGCCAGCGGGGGGCCTAGCAATCAGCCCCAGCATTTT; d_call: -; clone_size: many; j_call: TRBJ1-5; v_call: TRBV28
cdr3_aa: CASSSPRGGTNYNEQFF; cdr3_nt: TGTGCCAGCAGTTCCCCTCGGGGCGGGACAAACTACAATGAGCAGTTCTTC; d_call: -; clone_size: -; j_call: TRBJ2-1; v_call: TRBV6-1
cdr3_aa: CASSLAGAGLYF; cdr3_nt: TGTGCCAGCAGCTTAGCTGGGGCAGGGCTGTACTTC; d_call: -; clone_size: few; j_call: TRBJ2-7; v_call: TRBV7-4
cdr3_aa: CAGSRSSVSTDTQYF; cdr3_nt: TGTGCCGGATCTAGAAGTTCGGTCAGCACAGATACGCAGTATTTT; d_call: -; clone_size: few; j_call: TRBJ2-3; v_call: TRBV6-5
cdr3_aa: CASSLRLALPYEQYF; cdr3_nt: TGTGCCAGCAGTTTACGGCTAGCGCTACCCTACGAGCAGTACTTC; d_call: -; clone_size: few; j_call: TRBJ2-7; v_call: TRBV27
cdr3_aa: CASSLVRGTGLTLGEKLFF; cdr3_nt: TGTGCCAGCAGCTTAGTTCGCGGGACAGGGTTAACCCTCGGAGAAAAACTGTTTTTT; d_call: TRBD1; clone_size: many; j_call: TRBJ1-4; v_call: TRBV7-2
cdr3_aa: CASSQGQGRQETQYF; cdr3_nt: TGTGCCAGCAGCCAAGGACAGGGCCGTCAAGAGACCCAGTACTTC; d_call: TRBD1; clone_size: many; j_call: TRBJ2-5; v_call: TRBV7-2
cdr3_aa: CASRRTGAGNEKLFF; cdr3_nt: TGTGCCAGCAGGCGGACAGGGGCTGGTAATGAAAAACTGTTTTTT; d_call: TRBD1; clone_size: -; j_call: TRBJ1-4; v_call: TRBV12-3/TRBV12-4
cdr3_aa: CASSSSTDTIYF; cdr3_nt: TGTGCCAGCAGCTCCTCGACAGACACCATATATTTT; d_call: -; clone_size: -; j_call: TRBJ1-3; v_call: TRBV7-2
cdr3_aa: CASSLKVDRMNTEAFF; cdr3_nt: TGCGCCAGCAGCTTGAAGGTGGACAGAATGAACACTGAAGCTTTCTTT; d_call: -; clone_size: -; j_call: TRBJ1-1; v_call: TRBV5-1
cdr3_aa: CASSPRMVIYNEQFF; cdr3_nt: TGTGCCAGTAGTCCCCGCATGGTTATCTACAATGAGCAGTTCTTC; d_call: -; clone_size: many; j_call: TRBJ2-1; v_call: TRBV19
cdr3_aa: CASSQEASGQNTGELFF; cdr3_nt: TGCGCCAGCAGCCAAGAAGCGTCTGGGCAGAACACCGGGGAGCTGTTTTTT; d_call: -; clone_size: many; j_call: TRBJ2-2; v_call: TRBV4-1
cdr3_aa: CASSEGLSHSPLHF; cdr3_nt: TGTGCCAGCAGTGAGGGACTCTCGCATTCACCCCTCCACTTT; d_call: -; clone_size: -; j_call: TRBJ1-6; v_call: TRBV6-1
cdr3_aa: CASSLIGSRRLFF; cdr3_nt: TGTGCCAGCAGCTTAATCGGCAGCCGCCGGCTGTTTTTT; d_call: -; clone_size: many; j_call: TRBJ2-2; v_call: TRBV7-3
cdr3_aa: CASSPSRGLFTSANVLTF; cdr3_nt: TGTGCCAGCAGCCCGTCCCGGGGCCTTTTTACTTCGGCCAACGTCCTGACTTTC; d_call: -; clone_size: many; j_call: TRBJ2-6; v_call: TRBV7-8